Below are 25 T cell receptor beta chains sequenced from a single sample in a study of blood T cell repertoires in COVID-19. This table comes from immunoSEQ multiplex PCR, and its TCRdb copy is limited to in-frame clones, with some not included. The sample comprises some 160,000 clones, 75% to 85% of which are singletons, and about 3.7% rests with the top ten. The sequenced sample consisted of PBMCs or T cells enriched from blood (not recorded which). The source is a woman aged 55 to 70 who had recovered from COVID-19.

This clone has a single count. The rearrangement links TRBV5-4 to TRBJ1-1, with D possibly being TRBD1 (6 bases). Germline CDR1 is SGHNT and CDR2 is YYREEE (reference sequence). The CDR3 covers 14 residues. The V end lost 4 bases, the J end lost 4 bases, and 14 bases lay between the germline ends. The CDR3 is CASSPNRDLTEAFF. For the CDR3, the DNA is TGTGCCAGCAGCCCGAACAGGGATCTCACTGAAGCTTTCTTT.

The rearrangement uses TRBV5-3 and TRBJ2-2, with 8 bases lining up with TRBD1. TRBV5-3 belongs to the ORF category, with a function that is uncertain. The CDR3 sequence is 17 residues long. V was clipped by 2 bases and J by 6 bases; unmatched bases: 12. The CDR3 protein is CARSLIYDRGVPGELFF. CDR3 sequence (DNA): TGTGCCAGAAGCTTAATATATGACAGGGGTGTCCCCGGGGAGCTGTTTTTT.

The rearrangement joins TRBV9 to TRBJ1-4, with D possibly being TRBD1 (6 bases). CDR3 length equals 15 residues. V dropped 3 bases and J dropped 0 bases, with 9 bases sitting between them. Looked up from germline, CDR1 is SGDLS and CDR2 is YYNGEE. CDR3: CASSDNRATNEKLFF. As DNA, the CDR3 is TGTGCCAGCAGCGACAACAGGGCAACTAATGAAAAACTGTTTTTT. Drawing the rest from reference TRBV9 and TRBJ1-4, the complete variable domain is DSGVTQTPKHLITATGQRVTLRCSPRSGDLSVYWYQQSLDQGLQFLIQYYNGEERAKGNILERFSAQQFPDLHSELNLSSLELGDSALYFCASSDNRATNEKLFFGSGTQLSVL.

The V and J genes are TRBV29-1 and TRBJ2-3; D might be TRBD2 (5 bases). CDR3 size: 13 residues. Germline CDR1 reads SQVTM; CDR2 reads ANQGSEA. V lost 2 bases, J lost 5 bases, and 11 bases lay in between. CDR3 nucleotide sequence: TGCAGCGTTGAAAGGCCGGGGAGAGATACGCAGTATTTT. This sequence encodes CSVERPGRDTQYF.

The chain carries TRBV2 and TRBJ1-6; D is unresolved. Between the trimmed V and J ends, which lost 1 base and 5 bases, there was a span of 9 bases. Germline values: CDR1 SNHLY, CDR2 FYNNEI. The CDR3 covers 15 residues. The CDR3 sequence: CASSEGQYNNSPLHF. The CDR3 nucleotides read TGTGCCAGCAGTGAAGGGCAGTACAATAATTCACCCCTCCACTTT.

V and J are TRBV24-1 and TRBJ1-1, with TRBD1 matching over 8 bases. The V gene end was trimmed by 2 bases and the J gene end by 5 bases; junction bases not matched to a gene: 9. Germline CDR1 and CDR2: KGHDR and SFDVKD. The CDR3 totals 16 residues. In DNA, the CDR3 is TGTGCCACCAGTGATTCCCCCGGACAGGGAGGGACTGAAGCTTTCTTT. Translation gives CATSDSPGQGGTEAFF.

This chain uses TRBV20-1 with TRBJ1-1, with a possible D match to TRBD1 (5 bases). Germline V gene data show CDR1 as DFQATT and CDR2 as SNEGSKA (reference sequence). The CDR3 is 14 residues long. Trimming stripped 3 bases from V and 5 bases from J, with 16 bases between. The CDR3 DNA reads TGCAGTGCTAGTCTGGCAGGGATAGGGACTGAAGCTTTCTTT. Amino acids: CSASLAGIGTEAFF.

The gene calls are TRBV6-5 and TRBJ2-4; D remains ambiguous. Germline values: CDR1 MNHEY, CDR2 SVGAGI. V lost 2 bases and J 0 bases, leaving 11 bases between the germline ends. The CDR3 totals 16 residues. Here the CDR3 reads CASSYSYHLAKNIQYF. CDR3 nucleotides: TGTGCCAGCAGTTACAGCTACCACCTAGCCAAAAACATTCAGTACTTC.

The chain combines TRBV6-5 with TRBJ2-7; tentatively, D is TRBD1 (5 bases). Germline-derived CDR1 and CDR2 are MNHEY and SVGAGI. This CDR3 contains 14 residues. Trimming stripped 2 bases from V and 2 bases from J, with 10 bases between. CDR3: CASSYRGSTYEQYF. CDR3 sequence (DNA): TGTGCCAGCAGTTACAGGGGATCCACCTACGAGCAGTACTTC.

CDR3: CASSERHFNGFF. CDR3 DNA sequence: TGTGCCAGCAGTGAAAGACATTTCAACGGCTTCTTC. The chain couples TRBV2 to TRBJ2-1; D gene ambiguous. The V gene lost 2 bases and the J gene lost 16 bases, with 15 bases spanning the gap. Germline V gene sequence: CDR1 SNHLY, CDR2 FYNNEI. The CDR3 is made up of 12 amino acids.

The chain recombines TRBV3-1 (or the pseudogene TRBV3-2) with TRBJ1-4, with 8 bases fitting TRBD1. J gave up 0 bases and V 3 bases, and 3 bases lay outside the gene matches. Germline V gene data show CDR1 as LGHDT and CDR2 as YNNKEL (reference sequence). The CDR3 totals 16 residues. This chain's CDR3 is CASSQDRVATNEKLFF. CDR3 nucleotides: TGTGCCAGCAGCCAGGACAGGGTCGCAACTAATGAAAAACTGTTTTTT.

This chain connects TRBV21-1 to TRBJ1-4; the table's D call of TRBD1 was not tested on the DNA. TRBV21-1 is a listed pseudogene. CDR3 length: 18 residues. The CDR3 bases are TGTGCCAGCAGCAAACGAGGGGGACCGCCAGCAACTAATGAAAAACTGTTTTTT. This sequence encodes CASSKRGGPPATNEKLFF.

The rearrangement links TRBV5-1 to TRBJ1-1; 7 nucleotides line up with TRBD1. Looked up from germline, CDR1 is SGHRS and CDR2 is YFSETQ. The CDR3 covers 14 residues. The trim removed 0 bases at V and 5 bases at J, leaving 4 bases unmatched. The CDR3: CASSLVGGGTEAFF. The DNA of the CDR3 is TGCGCCAGCAGCTTGGTAGGGGGCGGGACTGAAGCTTTCTTT.

The V gene is TRBV7-6, the J gene TRBJ2-1; a weak D match, TRBD1 (5 bases). The CDR3 spans 14 residues. The ends were cut back, 2 bases at V and 4 bases at J, with 9 bases in the middle. Germline CDR1 reads SGHVS; CDR2 reads FNYEAQ. The CDR3 loop reads CASSLTGVYNEQFF. The CDR3 nucleotides are TGTGCCAGCAGCTTAACAGGAGTATACAATGAGCAGTTCTTC.

This chain uses TRBV3-1 (or the pseudogene TRBV3-2) with TRBJ2-2; TRBD2 matches 9 bases. Trimming at V came to 1 base and at J to 4 bases, leaving 7 bases not matched to a gene. Germline V CDR1 and CDR2: LGHDT, YNNKEL (reference sequence). CDR3 length: 17 amino acids. The CDR3 is CASSQGPAGGLTGELFF. CDR3 in DNA: TGTGCCAGCAGCCAAGGGCCAGCGGGGGGCCTCACCGGGGAGCTGTTTTTT.

This chain connects TRBV3-1 (or the pseudogene TRBV3-2) to TRBJ2-5, with 11 bases that match TRBD2. The CDR3 has 15 residues. Germline V CDR1 and CDR2: LGHDT, YNNKEL (reference sequence). The V gene end was trimmed by 1 base and the J gene end by 6 bases; junction bases not matched to a gene: 4. The CDR3 bases are TGTGCCAGCAGCCAAGGAACTAGCGGGGGTCAGACCCAGTACTTC. Protein product: CASSQGTSGGQTQYF.

This clone was recorded only once. The chain links TRBV4-1 to TRBJ1-2; D might be TRBD1 (5 bases). V was pared by 2 bases and J by 3 bases, with 10 bases between. CDR1 is MGHRA, CDR2 YSYEKL, per germline. The CDR3 is made up of 14 amino acids. CDR3 region: CASSQREGDYGYTF. CDR3 nucleotide sequence: TGCGCCAGCAGCCAAAGAGAAGGGGACTATGGCTACACCTTC.

The V call is TRBV5-1, the J call TRBJ2-5; D is perhaps TRBD1 (6 bases). The germline gives CDR1 SGHRS, CDR2 YFSETQ. The CDR3 consists of 14 residues. V gave up 2 bases and J gave up 1 base, with 9 bases separating them. CDR3 in amino acids: CASSFDRPQETQYF. In nucleotides, the CDR3 is TGCGCCAGCAGCTTCGACAGGCCCCAAGAGACCCAGTACTTC.

The gene calls are TRBV2 and TRBJ2-7, with D possibly matching TRBD1 (6 bases). This CDR3 has 13 amino acids. Germline values: CDR1 SNHLY, CDR2 FYNNEI. Trimming removed 6 bases from V and 3 bases from J, with 12 bases in between. The CDR3 DNA follows: TGTGCCAGCAGCGAAAGACAGGTCTACGAGCAGTACTTC. Its protein is CASSERQVYEQYF.

The rearrangement uses TRBV20-1 and TRBJ2-3, with TRBD2 identical over 9 bases. CDR1 is DFQATT, CDR2 SNEGSKA, per germline (reference sequence). Trimming removed 3 bases from V and 8 bases from J; junction bases left unmatched: 12. This CDR3 is 15 amino acids long. The CDR3 bases are TGCAGTGCTAGTGAACTAGCGGGTCTGGCCCTTACGCAGTATTTT. Translating it yields CSASELAGLALTQYF.

The rearrangement links TRBV14 to TRBJ1-1; no clear D gene. Germline CDR1 reads SGHDN; CDR2 reads FVKESK. Trimming took off 5 bases at V and 1 base at J, with 11 bases between the two ends. This CDR3 region has 14 residues. CDR3 region: CASSSWGGNTEAFF. As DNA, the CDR3 is TGTGCCAGCAGCTCCTGGGGAGGGAACACTGAAGCTTTCTTT.

The genes are TRBV12-3 or TRBV12-4 and TRBJ2-3; a possible D gene is TRBD2 (6 bases). The CDR3 spans 13 residues. Trimming took off 8 bases at V and 2 bases at J, with 11 bases between the two ends. The CDR3 nucleotides are TGTGCCAGCCGGGGGACCAACACAGATACGCAGTATTTT. Translated: CASRGTNTDTQYF.

The genes are TRBV4-1 and TRBJ2-7, with 11 bases aligning to TRBD2. The germline gives CDR1 MGHRA, CDR2 YSYEKL. V lost 2 bases and J lost 2; bases outside the gene matches: 2. The CDR3 is 15 amino acids. The CDR3 sequence is CASSQLAGGPYEQYF. The CDR3, as DNA: TGCGCCAGCAGCCAACTAGCGGGGGGCCCCTACGAGCAGTACTTC.

This chain connects TRBV6-5 to TRBJ1-1; 8 bases fit TRBD1. V shed 5 bases and J 6 bases; nucleotides not matched to a gene: 8. Germline V lookup: CDR1 MNHEY, CDR2 SVGAGI. CDR3 length: 14 residues. The CDR3 DNA follows: TGTGCCAGCAGTCGACAGGGGTCGGACTCTGAAGCTTTCTTT. It translates to CASSRQGSDSEAFF.

The table lists this clone with a count of one. V usage is TRBV9 and J usage is TRBJ1-3, with 10 bases lining up with TRBD1. The ends lost 3 bases at V and 3 bases at J; junction bases unmatched: 6. This CDR3 contains 16 residues. Germline CDR1 reads SGDLS; CDR2 reads YYNGEE. The CDR3 DNA reads as TGTGCCAGCAGCGCCGGGACAGGGGCGCTTGGAAACACCATATATTTT. It specifies CASSAGTGALGNTIYF.